This T cell receptor (beta chain) was found in a study of control samples from healthy donors and cancer patients (dated by TCRdb to 2018 to 2020). Receptor amplification or capture employed the immunoSEQ multiplex PCR assay. The table was pulled from immuneACCESS by TCRdb, which kept in-frame rearrangements only. Such tables lose some clones; where checked, under half of the loss comes from unresolved V genes, and the rest has no known cause. The table for this sample lists tens of thousands of clones; more than 85% of them were counted only once. The biggest ten clones account for 4% of the sample. V and J lose 9 bases and 7 bases, and a span of 12 bases separates them. As encoded in the germline V gene, CDR1 is ENHRY while CDR2 is SYGVKD. The CDR3 numbers 12 residues from cysteine through phenylalanine. The read is trimmed to its CDR3 DNA, 36 bases read in frame from base 1. For this clone: The antigen this receptor binds is unknown. No much larger clonotype is one base removed from it; base qualities were not supplied.

The receptor chain draws on TRBV10-3 and TRBJ2-2; the D gene is unclear. Sequencing input: blood. The receptor comes from a woman between 50 and 59 years old in good health. The DNA sequence is TGTGCCATACAGAGTCTTAGCGGGGAGCTGTTTTTT. The encoded protein is CAIQSLSGELFF.